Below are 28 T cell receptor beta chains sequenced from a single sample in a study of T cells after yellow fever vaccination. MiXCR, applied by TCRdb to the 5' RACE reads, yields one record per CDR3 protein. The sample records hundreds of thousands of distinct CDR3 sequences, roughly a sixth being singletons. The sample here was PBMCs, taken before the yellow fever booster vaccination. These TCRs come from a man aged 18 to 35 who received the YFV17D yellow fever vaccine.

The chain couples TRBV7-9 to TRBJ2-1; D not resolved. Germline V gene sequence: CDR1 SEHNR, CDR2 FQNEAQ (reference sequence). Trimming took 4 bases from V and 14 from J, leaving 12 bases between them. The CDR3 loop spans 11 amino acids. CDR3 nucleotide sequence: TGTGCCAGCAGCTACACGGTGGAAGAGTTCTTC. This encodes CASSYTVEEFF.

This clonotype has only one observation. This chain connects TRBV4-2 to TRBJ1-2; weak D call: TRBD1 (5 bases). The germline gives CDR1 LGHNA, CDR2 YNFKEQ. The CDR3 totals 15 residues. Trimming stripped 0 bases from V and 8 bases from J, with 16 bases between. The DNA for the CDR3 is TGTGCCAGCAGCCAAGATCTCGCAGGGCCACGCGGCTACACCTTC. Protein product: CASSQDLAGPRGYTF.

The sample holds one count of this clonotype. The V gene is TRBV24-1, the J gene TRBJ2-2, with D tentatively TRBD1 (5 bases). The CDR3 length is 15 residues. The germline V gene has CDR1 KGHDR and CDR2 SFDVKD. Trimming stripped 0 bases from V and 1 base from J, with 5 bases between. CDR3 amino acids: CATSDLQGNTGELFF. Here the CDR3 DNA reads TGTGCCACCAGTGATTTGCAGGGGAACACCGGGGAGCTGTTTTTT.

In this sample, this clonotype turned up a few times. The CDR3 coding sequence is TGTGCCAGCAGTTACGCGGGACAGGGAGTAAATTCACCCCTCCACTTT. Translating it yields CASSYAGQGVNSPLHF. The J gene is TRBJ1-6, the V gene TRBV6-5; 9 nucleotides agree with TRBD1. Germline V gene lookup returns CDR1 MNHEY and CDR2 SVGAGI. This CDR3 contains 16 residues. Trimming cost V 2 bases and J 7 bases; bases outside gene matches: 6.

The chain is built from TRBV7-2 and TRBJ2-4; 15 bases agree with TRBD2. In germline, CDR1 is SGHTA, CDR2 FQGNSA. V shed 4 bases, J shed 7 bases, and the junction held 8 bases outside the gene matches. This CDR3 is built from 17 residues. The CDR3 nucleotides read TGTGCCAGCAGCTACGGACTAGCGGGGGGGCTAACGAACATTCAGTACTTC. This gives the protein CASSYGLAGGLTNIQYF.

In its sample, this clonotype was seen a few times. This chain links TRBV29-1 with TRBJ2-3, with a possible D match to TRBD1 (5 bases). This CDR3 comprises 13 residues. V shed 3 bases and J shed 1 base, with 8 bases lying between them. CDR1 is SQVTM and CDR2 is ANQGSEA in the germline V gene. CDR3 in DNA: TGCAGCGTTGAGGCCAGGGGCACAGATACGCAGTATTTT. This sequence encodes CSVEARGTDTQYF.

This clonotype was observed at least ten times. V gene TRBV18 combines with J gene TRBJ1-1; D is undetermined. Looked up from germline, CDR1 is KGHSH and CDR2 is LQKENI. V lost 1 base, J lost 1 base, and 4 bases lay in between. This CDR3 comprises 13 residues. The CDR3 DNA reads TGTGCCAGCTCACCACGGGGGAACACTGAAGCTTTCTTT. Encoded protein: CASSPRGNTEAFF. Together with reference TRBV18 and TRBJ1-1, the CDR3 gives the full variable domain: NAGVMQNPRHLVRRRGQEARLRCSPMKGHSHVYWYRQLPEEGLKFMVYLQKENIIDESGMPKERFSAEFPKEGPSILRIQQVVRGDSAAYFCASSPRGNTEAFFGQGTRLTVV.

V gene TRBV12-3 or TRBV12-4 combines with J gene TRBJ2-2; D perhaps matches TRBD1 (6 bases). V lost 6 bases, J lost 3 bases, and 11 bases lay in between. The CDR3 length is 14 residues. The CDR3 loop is CASRQGIHTGELFF. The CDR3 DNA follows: TGTGCCAGCAGACAGGGAATACACACCGGGGAGCTGTTTTTT.

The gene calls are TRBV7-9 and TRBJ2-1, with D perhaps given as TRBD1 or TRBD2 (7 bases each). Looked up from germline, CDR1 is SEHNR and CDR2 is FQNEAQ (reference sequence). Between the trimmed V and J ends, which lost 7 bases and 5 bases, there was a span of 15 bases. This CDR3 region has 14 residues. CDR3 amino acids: CASKIRGGDNEQFF. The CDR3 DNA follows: TGTGCCAGCAAGATCAGGGGGGGAGACAATGAGCAGTTCTTC.

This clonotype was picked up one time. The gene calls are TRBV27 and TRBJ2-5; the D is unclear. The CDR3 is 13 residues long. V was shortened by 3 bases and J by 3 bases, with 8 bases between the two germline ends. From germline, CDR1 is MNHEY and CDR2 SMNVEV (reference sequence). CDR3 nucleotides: TGTGCCAGCAGTTTGAGGCATGAAGAGACCCAGTACTTC. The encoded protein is CASSLRHEETQYF.

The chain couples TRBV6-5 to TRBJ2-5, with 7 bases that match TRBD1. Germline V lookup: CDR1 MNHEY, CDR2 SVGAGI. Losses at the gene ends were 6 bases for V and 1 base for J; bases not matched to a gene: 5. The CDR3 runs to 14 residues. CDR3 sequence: CASSHGTAQETQYF. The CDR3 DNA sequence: TGTGCCAGCAGCCACGGGACAGCCCAAGAGACCCAGTACTTC.

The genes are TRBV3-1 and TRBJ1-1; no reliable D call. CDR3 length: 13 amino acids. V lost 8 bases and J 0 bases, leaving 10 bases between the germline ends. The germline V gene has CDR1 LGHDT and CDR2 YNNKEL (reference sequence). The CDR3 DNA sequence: TGTGCCAGCGGCGGGTACTTGAACACTGAAGCTTTCTTT. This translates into CASGGYLNTEAFF.

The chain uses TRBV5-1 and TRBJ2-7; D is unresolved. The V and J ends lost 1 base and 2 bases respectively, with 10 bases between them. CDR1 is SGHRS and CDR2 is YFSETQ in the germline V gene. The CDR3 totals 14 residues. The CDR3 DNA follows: TGCGCCAGCAGCTTGTACAGAGGTGCCTACGAGCAGTACTTC. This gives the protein CASSLYRGAYEQYF.

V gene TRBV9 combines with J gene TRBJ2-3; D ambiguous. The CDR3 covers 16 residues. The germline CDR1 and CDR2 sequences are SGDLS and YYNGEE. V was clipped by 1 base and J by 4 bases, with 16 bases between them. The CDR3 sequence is CASSVTDSQPPDTQYF. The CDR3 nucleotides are TGTGCCAGCAGCGTAACAGACTCACAGCCTCCAGATACGCAGTATTTT. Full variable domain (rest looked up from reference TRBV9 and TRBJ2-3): DSGVTQTPKHLITATGQRVTLRCSPRSGDLSVYWYQQSLDQGLQFLIQYYNGEERAKGNILERFSAQQFPDLHSELNLSSLELGDSALYFCASSVTDSQPPDTQYFGPGTRLTVL.

The CDR3 sequence is CASSLAGSRGNEQFF. In DNA, the CDR3 is TGTGCCAGCAGCTTAGCTGGGTCCCGAGGCAATGAGCAGTTCTTC. The chain joins TRBV7-2 to TRBJ2-1; the D is unclear. Germline-derived CDR1 and CDR2 are SGHTA and FQGNSA. The V end was cut by 0 bases, the J end by 6 bases, with 12 bases between. This CDR3 contains 15 residues.

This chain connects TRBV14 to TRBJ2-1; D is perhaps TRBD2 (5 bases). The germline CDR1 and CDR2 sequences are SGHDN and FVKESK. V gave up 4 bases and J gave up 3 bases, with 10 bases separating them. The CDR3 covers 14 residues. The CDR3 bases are TGTGCCAGCAGCCCCCGGGGAAACTACAATGAGCAGTTCTTC. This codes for CASSPRGNYNEQFF.

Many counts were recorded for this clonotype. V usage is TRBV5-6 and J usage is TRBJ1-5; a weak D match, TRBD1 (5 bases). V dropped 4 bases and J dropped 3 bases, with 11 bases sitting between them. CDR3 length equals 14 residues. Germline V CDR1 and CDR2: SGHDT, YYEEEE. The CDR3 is CASSVAGPNQPQHF. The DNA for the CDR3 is TGTGCCAGCAGCGTCGCGGGGCCCAATCAGCCCCAGCATTTT.

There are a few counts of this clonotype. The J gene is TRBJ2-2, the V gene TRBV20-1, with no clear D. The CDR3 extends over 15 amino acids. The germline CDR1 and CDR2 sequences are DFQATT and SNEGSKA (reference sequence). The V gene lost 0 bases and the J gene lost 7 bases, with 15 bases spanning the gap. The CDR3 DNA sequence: TGCAGTGCTAGAGAGTGGGCTACGGCCGGCGGGGAGCTGTTTTTT. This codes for CSAREWATAGGELFF.

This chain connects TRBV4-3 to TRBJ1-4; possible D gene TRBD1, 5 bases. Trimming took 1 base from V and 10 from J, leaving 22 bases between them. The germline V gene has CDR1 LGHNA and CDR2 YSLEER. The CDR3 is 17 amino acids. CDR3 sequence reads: CASSQVLQRGAIAKLFF. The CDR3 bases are TGCGCCAGCAGCCAAGTCTTACAAAGGGGTGCGATTGCAAAACTGTTTTTT.

The CDR3 sequence is CASSLGRLNEQFF. For the CDR3, the DNA is TGTGCCAGCAGCTTAGGGCGGCTCAATGAGCAGTTCTTC. V and J are TRBV7-2 and TRBJ2-1; D not resolved. Deletions cut 1 base from V and 6 bases from J, with 7 bases between. There are 13 residues in the CDR3. CDR1 is SGHTA, CDR2 FQGNSA, per germline.

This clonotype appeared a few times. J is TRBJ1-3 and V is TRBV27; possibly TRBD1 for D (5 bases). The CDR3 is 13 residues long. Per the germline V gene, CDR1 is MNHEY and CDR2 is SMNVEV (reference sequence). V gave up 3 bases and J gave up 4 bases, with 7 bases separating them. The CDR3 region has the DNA TGTGCCAGCAGTTTCGCAGGGGGAAACACCATATATTTT. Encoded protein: CASSFAGGNTIYF.

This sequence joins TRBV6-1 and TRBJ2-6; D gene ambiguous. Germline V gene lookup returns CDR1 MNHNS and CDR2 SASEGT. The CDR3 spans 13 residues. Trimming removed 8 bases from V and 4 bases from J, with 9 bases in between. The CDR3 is CASVQAGANVLTF. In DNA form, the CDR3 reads TGTGCCAGCGTTCAGGCCGGGGCCAACGTCCTGACTTTC.

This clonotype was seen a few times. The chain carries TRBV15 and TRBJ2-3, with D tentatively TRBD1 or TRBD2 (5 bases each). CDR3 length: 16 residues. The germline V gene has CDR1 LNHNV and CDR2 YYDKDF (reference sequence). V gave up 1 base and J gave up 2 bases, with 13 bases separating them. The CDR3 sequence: CATSRGLVGTTDTQYF. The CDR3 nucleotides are TGTGCCACCAGCAGAGGTTTAGTGGGGACCACAGATACGCAGTATTTT.

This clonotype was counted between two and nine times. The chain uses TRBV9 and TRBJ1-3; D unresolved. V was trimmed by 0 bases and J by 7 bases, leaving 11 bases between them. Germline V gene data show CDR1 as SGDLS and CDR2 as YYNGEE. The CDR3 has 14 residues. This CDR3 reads CASSVARDGNTIYF. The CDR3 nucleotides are TGTGCCAGCAGCGTAGCCAGAGACGGGAACACCATATATTTT.

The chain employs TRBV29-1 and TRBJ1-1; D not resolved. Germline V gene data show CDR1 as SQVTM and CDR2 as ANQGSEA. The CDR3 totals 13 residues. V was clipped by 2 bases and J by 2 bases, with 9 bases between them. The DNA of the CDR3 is TGCAGCGTTGAAACGATTGTAAACACTGAAGCTTTCTTT. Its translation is CSVETIVNTEAFF.

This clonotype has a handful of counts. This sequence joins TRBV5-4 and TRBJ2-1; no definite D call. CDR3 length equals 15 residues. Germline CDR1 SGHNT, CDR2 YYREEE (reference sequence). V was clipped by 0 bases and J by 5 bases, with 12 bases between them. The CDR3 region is CASSLGAVRDNEQFF. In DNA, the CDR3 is TGTGCCAGCAGCTTGGGGGCGGTACGTGACAATGAGCAGTTCTTC.

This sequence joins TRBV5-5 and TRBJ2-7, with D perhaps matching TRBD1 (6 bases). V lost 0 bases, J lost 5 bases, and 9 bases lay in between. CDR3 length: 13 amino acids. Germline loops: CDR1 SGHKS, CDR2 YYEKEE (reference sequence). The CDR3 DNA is TGTGCCAGCAGCTTGGTCAGGGGAGACGAGCAGTACTTC. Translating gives CASSLVRGDEQYF.

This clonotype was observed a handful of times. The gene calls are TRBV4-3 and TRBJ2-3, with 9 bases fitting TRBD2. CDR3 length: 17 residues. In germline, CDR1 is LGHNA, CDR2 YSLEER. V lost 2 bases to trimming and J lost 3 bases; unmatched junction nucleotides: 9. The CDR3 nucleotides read TGCGCCAGCAGCCAATCCCGCGGGGGGGCCATAACAGATACGCAGTATTTT. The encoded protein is CASSQSRGGAITDTQYF.